This passage covers 6 T cell receptor beta chains from one sample sequenced in a study of Ad26.COV2.S vaccination and SARS-CoV-2 variants. Sequencing used immunoSEQ multiplex PCR; TCRdb keeps in-frame clones, though not all of them. Seen here are about 480,000 clones, approximately 90% observed once, and the top ten hold roughly 12%. The treatment denotes: roughly 20 received Ad26.COV2.S at low or high dose, single or two shots; about 5 received placebo; per-sample allocation not given. Material that was analyzed had been drawn on day 63 after the first vaccine or placebo injection. Sequences were derived from peripheral blood, sampled in a trial of Ad26.COV2.S vaccine versus placebo. These receptors originate from a person aged 18-65 years who received the Ad26.COV2.S COVID-19 vaccine or a placebo.

The CDR3 DNA sequence: TGTGCCAGTAGTATTCAGTGGTCCGGTGAGCAGTTCTTC. This gives the protein CASSIQWSGEQFF. V is TRBV19 and J is TRBJ2-1; D uncertain. Trimming removed 3 bases from V and 9 bases from J, with 12 bases in between. The CDR3 is 13 amino acids. The germline gives CDR1 LNHDA, CDR2 SQIVND (reference sequence).

The chain is built from TRBV5-4 and TRBJ2-3, with 7 bases identical to TRBD1. The germline CDR1 and CDR2 sequences are SGHNT and YYREEE (reference sequence). J lost 2 bases, V lost 4 bases, and 7 bases had no gene match. This CDR3 has 15 amino acids. In nucleotides, the CDR3 is TGTGCCAGCAGCCAACAGGGGAGATCCACAGATACGCAGTATTTT. It translates to CASSQQGRSTDTQYF.

This chain joins TRBV10-3 and TRBJ1-3; TRBD1 matches at 7 bases. This CDR3 has 14 amino acids. V was clipped by 4 bases and J by 4 bases; unmatched bases: 4. Looked up from germline, CDR1 is ENHRY and CDR2 is SYGVKD. The CDR3 region has the DNA TGTGCCATCAGTGCGGGGACAGTCGGAAACACCATATATTTT. It encodes CAISAGTVGNTIYF.

J is TRBJ1-4 and V is TRBV28; the D is unclear. The CDR3 runs to 14 residues. V was cut by 7 bases and J by 8 bases, with 17 bases left in between. CDR1 MDHEN and CDR2 SYDVKM come from the germline V gene. CDR3 bases: TGTGCCAGCACCCCCCCCGGGGAGTGGGAAAAACTGTTTTTT. This sequence encodes CASTPPGEWEKLFF.

This clone was seen once. This chain joins TRBV7-9 and TRBJ2-7; TRBD2 agrees at 7 bases. The V gene end was trimmed by 5 bases and the J gene end by 6 bases; junction bases not matched to a gene: 19. This CDR3 has 17 amino acids. Germline V lookup: CDR1 SEHNR, CDR2 FQNEAQ (reference sequence). The CDR3 nucleotides read TGTGCCAGCAGCAGCCCCCGGGGGAGCGGGATACGGCTCGAGCAGTACTTC. Its protein is CASSSPRGSGIRLEQYF.

The chain couples TRBV6-6 to TRBJ2-1; TRBD2 aligns across 7 bases. Germline-derived CDR1 and CDR2 are MNHNY and SVGAGI (reference sequence). Trimming took 8 bases from V and 1 from J; bases not matched to a gene: 11. This CDR3 comprises 16 residues. CDR3 protein: CASRAGRGSSYNEQFF. CDR3 bases: TGTGCCAGCCGCGCAGGGAGGGGTTCTTCCTACAATGAGCAGTTCTTC.